These 14 T cell receptor beta chains share one sample of origin, sequenced in a study of T cell responses to AZD1222 COVID-19 vaccine. Sequenced by immunoSEQ multiplex PCR; TCRdb stores in-frame clones only, minus some. Of 150,000 to 200,000 clones in the sample, 80% to 90% are singletons; the top ten hold 11%. The starting material was peripheral blood, obtained 28 days after the second AZD1222 dose. These receptors all stem from an adult who received the AZD1222 COVID-19 vaccine.

The V and J genes are TRBV7-2 and TRBJ1-1; maybe TRBD1 (6 bases). The V end was cut by 4 bases, the J end by 6 bases, with 12 bases between. The length of the CDR3 is 13 residues. CDR1 and CDR2 (germline): SGHTA, FQGNSA. CDR3 sequence reads: CASSSNRVPEAFF. CDR3 coding DNA: TGTGCCAGCAGCTCGAACAGGGTCCCTGAAGCTTTCTTT.

This clone has a single count. This chain joins TRBV2 and TRBJ1-2; 9 nucleotides match TRBD1. Per germline, CDR1 SNHLY and CDR2 FYNNEI. The CDR3 extends over 13 amino acids. Trimming at V came to 6 bases and at J to 10 bases, leaving 9 bases not matched to a gene. The CDR3 spells CASSLRTGDAYTF. The CDR3 DNA reads TGTGCCAGCAGCCTTAGGACAGGGGATGCCTACACCTTC.

The gene calls are TRBV10-3 and TRBJ1-2, with TRBD1 as a possible D gene (5 bases). Germline CDR1 is ENHRY and CDR2 is SYGVKD. The CDR3 is 12 residues long. V lost 4 bases and J 6 bases, leaving 9 bases between the germline ends. CDR3 nucleotide sequence: TGTGCCATCAGTGCCGCGGGGGATGGCTACACCTTC. Its translation: CAISAAGDGYTF.

V is TRBV2 and J is TRBJ1-2; 8 positions agree with TRBD1. The CDR3 totals 15 residues. Germline V gene lookup returns CDR1 SNHLY and CDR2 FYNNEI. After removal of 6 bases from V and 4 bases from J, the junction contained 10 bases not matched to a gene. The CDR3 DNA sequence: TGTGCCAGCAGCGCCACAGGGGGGGCGACCTATGGCTACACCTTC. This codes for CASSATGGATYGYTF.

The chain couples TRBV7-3 to TRBJ1-3; D is uncertain. Trimming pared 3 bases from V and 0 bases from J, leaving 18 bases between. Per the germline V gene, CDR1 is SGHTA and CDR2 is FQGTGA. This CDR3 has 18 residues. CDR3 DNA: TGTGCCAGCAGCTTCCCCCGTCAGGCGATTAGCTCTGGAAACACCATATATTTT. The encoded protein is CASSFPRQAISSGNTIYF.

The J gene is TRBJ1-4, the V gene TRBV19; 8 bases fit TRBD1. Germline V CDR1 and CDR2: LNHDA, SQIVND (reference sequence). V trimming: 10 bases; J trimming: 0 bases; junction bases outside the gene matches: 4. This CDR3 has 14 residues. The CDR3 reads CATGGRSTNEKLFF. The CDR3 bases are TGTGCCACAGGGGGCAGGTCAACTAATGAAAAACTGTTTTTT.

The genes are TRBV25-1 and TRBJ2-3; tentative D call: TRBD2 (5 bases). Germline lookup yields CDR1 MGHDK and CDR2 SYGVNS. There are 15 residues in the CDR3. V dropped 6 bases and J dropped 4 bases, with 17 bases sitting between them. The CDR3 bases are TGTGCCAGCAGCCCGAGAAGGGAGCTCTCAGATACGCAGTATTTT. This codes for CASSPRRELSDTQYF.

CDR3 region: CSVEAGGNTEAFF. The CDR3 nucleotides read TGCAGCGTTGAGGCTGGGGGGAACACTGAAGCTTTCTTT. The rearrangement joins TRBV29-1 to TRBJ1-1, with D possibly TRBD1 on 5 matching bases. There are 13 residues in the CDR3. CDR1 and CDR2 from the germline V gene are SQVTM and ANQGSEA. V gave up 3 bases and J gave up 1 base, with 9 bases separating them.

This clone ranks as large (0.1 to 1%). The chain has TRBV5-6 and TRBJ2-1; TRBD2 aligns across 9 bases. The CDR3 spans 17 residues. From germline, CDR1 is SGHDT and CDR2 YYEEEE. Trimming took 4 bases from V and 4 from J; bases not matched to a gene: 12. CDR3 region: CASSPRERGARYNEQFF. The CDR3 DNA is TGTGCCAGCAGCCCGAGAGAGCGGGGGGCCAGATACAATGAGCAGTTCTTC.

The V call is TRBV5-6, the J call TRBJ1-1; TRBD1 might be the D (6 bases). The CDR3 length is 14 residues. V dropped 4 bases and J dropped 1 base, with 11 bases sitting between them. The germline V gene encodes CDR1 SGHDT and CDR2 YYEEEE. CDR3 sequence reads: CASSTGWGNTEAFF. CDR3 in DNA: TGTGCCAGCAGCACAGGGTGGGGGAACACTGAAGCTTTCTTT.

The chain couples TRBV10-1 to TRBJ1-1; D call uncertain. Trimming removed 3 bases from V and 4 bases from J, with 6 bases in between. Germline CDR1 reads WNHNN; CDR2 reads SYGVQD (reference sequence). This CDR3 spans 12 amino acids. The CDR3 spells CASSEGLTEAFF. DNA for the CDR3: TGCGCCAGCAGTGAAGGGCTCACTGAAGCTTTCTTT.

The genes are TRBV19 and TRBJ2-7; D unresolved. Trimming took 3 bases from V and 0 from J, leaving 12 bases between them. Germline V CDR1 and CDR2: LNHDA, SQIVND (reference sequence). The CDR3 covers 15 residues. The CDR3 reads CASSIGGSHSYEQYF. The CDR3 bases are TGTGCCAGTAGTATCGGCGGCAGTCACTCCTACGAGCAGTACTTC.

This chain joins TRBV2 and TRBJ1-2, with TRBD1 identical over 7 bases. CDR1 is SNHLY and CDR2 is FYNNEI in the germline V gene. This CDR3 spans 15 amino acids. V dropped 3 bases and J dropped 2; count of bases not matched to a gene: 6. This CDR3 reads CASSDGQGGNYGYTF. As DNA, the CDR3 is TGTGCCAGCAGTGACGGGCAGGGGGGGAACTATGGCTACACCTTC.

The chain uses TRBV30 and TRBJ1-2; 9 bases map to TRBD1. After removal of 2 bases from V and 4 bases from J, the junction contained 5 bases not matched to a gene. This CDR3 has 14 amino acids. CDR1 is GTSNPN, CDR2 SVGIG, per germline (reference sequence). The CDR3 region is CAWSPGDRAYGYTF. CDR3 in DNA: TGTGCCTGGAGTCCGGGGGACAGGGCCTATGGCTACACCTTC.